Below, 5 T cell receptor beta chains from the same sample are listed, as sequenced in a study of CD8+ T cells in alopecia areata. Treatment specified: oral pan-JAK inhibitor, 5-10 mg twice daily. Sequencing templates came from extracted RNA that was reverse transcribed into cDNA. Profiled with immunoSEQ multiplex PCR; TCRdb holds only in-frame clones, not every one. This sample has 80,000 or so clones, with around 60% found just once. This specimen consisted of CD8+ T cells sorted from blood, obtained at week 24, from a patient treated with tofacitinib. The source of these receptors is a human donor with alopecia areata.

The chain recombines TRBV30 with TRBJ1-2; D uncertain. The CDR3 is 14 residues long. From germline, CDR1 is GTSNPN and CDR2 SVGIG (reference sequence). V lost 3 bases and J 0 bases, leaving 11 bases between the germline ends. The CDR3 reads CAWSQEISNYGYTF. In DNA, the CDR3 is TGTGCCTGGAGCCAAGAGATTTCTAACTATGGCTACACCTTC.

The V and J genes are TRBV4-3 and TRBJ1-2, with 11 nucleotides matching TRBD1. J was trimmed by 4 bases and V by 0 bases; bases with no gene match: 10. Germline CDR1 reads LGHNA; CDR2 reads YSLEER. CDR3 length: 18 amino acids. The CDR3, as DNA: TGCGCCAGCAGCCAAGAACAGGACAGGGGGCAGCTTGGCTATGGCTACACCTTC. Translated, it gives CASSQEQDRGQLGYGYTF.

The genes are TRBV2 and TRBJ1-1, with 8 bases aligning to TRBD1. This CDR3 is 12 amino acids long. Germline-derived CDR1 and CDR2 are SNHLY and FYNNEI. Unmatched junction bases numbered 6, after V lost 7 bases and J lost 8 bases. CDR3 in DNA: TGTGCCAGCATCACCGACAGGGGCGAAGCTTTCTTT. Residues: CASITDRGEAFF.

This clone was observed a handful of times. The rearrangement uses TRBV6-5 and TRBJ2-1, with no clear D. CDR1 and CDR2 from the germline V gene are MNHEY and SVGAGI. V was cut by 3 bases and J by 6 bases, with 12 bases left in between. The CDR3 loop spans 14 amino acids. The CDR3 here is CASSYKGSGNEQFF. The CDR3 DNA sequence: TGTGCCAGCAGTTATAAGGGTTCAGGCAATGAGCAGTTCTTC.

This clone came up a few times. The V and J genes are TRBV29-1 and TRBJ2-2; maybe TRBD2 (5 bases). The CDR3 has 15 amino acids. The V gene's germline CDR1 is SQVTM and CDR2 ANQGSEA. V lost 0 bases, J lost 3 bases, and 11 bases lay in between. The CDR3 loop reads CSVEDEERDTGELFF. The CDR3 bases are TGCAGCGTTGAAGATGAGGAGAGGGACACCGGGGAGCTGTTTTTT.